This T cell receptor beta chain was retrieved from a study of lymphopenia after photon versus proton radiotherapy. Of note for this clone: Its target is unknown.

The protocol was immunoSEQ multiplex PCR, while the TCRdb copy is restricted to in-frame clones and leaves out a portion. The repertoire holds 15,000 to 20,000 clones, with more than 85% as singletons. CDR3 length: 15 residues. Unmatched junction bases numbered 9, after V lost 5 bases and J lost 4 bases. Germline V gene sequence: CDR1 KGHSH, CDR2 LQKENI. Findings and caveats of the study: Photon-treated patients lost naive T cells and TCR diversity; proton-treated stayed stable.

The chain couples TRBV18 to TRBJ2-5, with 8 bases matching TRBD2. The sample here was peripheral blood, taken from a patient treated with proton-based radiotherapy. This TCR was sampled from a woman in her fifties or sixties with cholangiocarcinoma. Some clones in this sample may be carry-over from other donors' samples. The CDR3 nucleotides read TGTGCCAGCTCATCCGGAGCGGGAGTAGTAGAGACCCAGTACTTC. This codes for CASSSGAGVVETQYF.